The 21 T cell receptor beta chains given below trace back to one sample, sequenced in a study of cytomegalovirus exposure and HLA in healthy donors. The PCR employed 60 Vbeta primers together with 13 Jbeta primers. Sequencing was performed with immunoSEQ multiplex PCR; in TCRdb, only in-frame clones are kept and a portion is missing. The sample has about 160,000 clones, approximately 84% seen once. Source material: PBMCs. These receptors were taken from a male donor in good health and CMV-seropositive.

The V and J genes are TRBV5-4 and TRBJ2-1, with TRBD2 matching over 12 bases. The CDR3 loop spans 15 amino acids. Germline V gene lookup returns CDR1 SGHNT and CDR2 YYREEE (reference sequence). V shed 4 bases and J 6 bases; nucleotides not matched to a gene: 5. CDR3 region: CASSPGTSGPNEQFF. The CDR3 bases are TGTGCCAGCAGCCCCGGGACTAGCGGGCCCAATGAGCAGTTCTTC.

V gene TRBV9 combines with J gene TRBJ2-7, with D unresolved. V was pared by 0 bases and J by 3 bases, with 7 bases between. Germline V lookup: CDR1 SGDLS, CDR2 YYNGEE. The length of the CDR3 is 13 residues. The CDR3 DNA is TGTGCCAGCAGCGTAGAATCTAGCTACGAGCAGTACTTC. This encodes CASSVESSYEQYF.

In its sample, this clone was seen a few times. The chain carries TRBV5-4 and TRBJ2-7, with unresolved D. The CDR3 extends over 14 amino acids. The ends were cut back, 2 bases at V and 0 bases at J, with 9 bases in the middle. From germline, CDR1 is SGHNT and CDR2 YYREEE (reference sequence). This chain's CDR3 is CASSFGTASYEQYF. CDR3 nucleotide sequence: TGTGCCAGCAGCTTTGGCACCGCCTCCTACGAGCAGTACTTC. The whole variable domain, filled in from reference TRBV5-4 and TRBJ2-7, reads ETGVTQSPTHLIKTRGQQVTLRCSSQSGHNTVSWYQQALGQGPQFIFQYYREEENGRGNFPPRFSGLQFPNYSSELNVNALELDDSALYLCASSFGTASYEQYFGPGTRLTVT.

The V call is TRBV5-1, the J call TRBJ2-7, with 9 bases identical to TRBD1. Per the germline V gene, CDR1 is SGHRS and CDR2 is YFSETQ. Trimming cost V 4 bases and J 0 bases; bases outside gene matches: 5. The CDR3 spans 15 residues. CDR3 coding DNA: TGCGCCAGCAGCATGGGACAGGGTGGCTCCTACGAGCAGTACTTC. It encodes CASSMGQGGSYEQYF.

This clone was found once. DNA of the CDR3: TGTGCCAGCTCACGACAGGGTGCTGGAAACACCATATATTTT. Translated: CASSRQGAGNTIYF. The chain employs TRBV18 and TRBJ1-3, with 7 bases fitting TRBD1. Germline CDR1 is KGHSH and CDR2 is LQKENI. This CDR3 comprises 14 residues. Trimming at V came to 4 bases and at J to 2 bases, leaving 2 bases not matched to a gene.

CDR3 DNA: TGTGCCAGCAGCTTAGCGGGAGTGGGTACCGGGGAGCTGTTTTTT. Amino acids: CASSLAGVGTGELFF. The rearrangement uses TRBV7-6 and TRBJ2-2, with D perhaps matching TRBD2 (5 bases). This CDR3 has 15 residues. In germline, CDR1 is SGHVS, CDR2 FNYEAQ. Trimming took 0 bases from V and 5 from J, leaving 10 bases between them.

This clone showed up just once. The CDR3 is CASSETTATDTQYF. The CDR3 coding sequence is TGTGCCAGCAGTGAAACAACAGCAACAGATACGCAGTATTTT. V and J are TRBV25-1 and TRBJ2-3; D unresolved. This CDR3 is 14 amino acids long. Germline values: CDR1 MGHDK, CDR2 SYGVNS. Trimming left V 2 bases short and J 3 bases short, with 9 bases between.

This clone appeared a few times. The chain has TRBV7-8 and TRBJ2-3, with 9 bases lining up with TRBD2. Losses at the gene ends were 1 base for V and 4 bases for J; bases not matched to a gene: 6. In germline, CDR1 is SGHVS, CDR2 FQNEAQ. This CDR3 comprises 16 residues. The CDR3 sequence is CASSLGGSGSADTQYF. CDR3 nucleotides: TGTGCCAGCAGCTTAGGGGGTAGCGGGAGTGCAGATACGCAGTATTTT.

The chain joins TRBV5-1 to TRBJ2-7, with D perhaps matching TRBD1 (5 bases). Germline V CDR1 and CDR2: SGHRS, YFSETQ. The V and J ends lost 2 bases and 1 base respectively, with 13 bases between them. The CDR3 is 15 amino acids. In DNA, the CDR3 is TGCGCCAGCAGCTTACAGGACCCGTTTTCCTACGAGCAGTACTTC. Its translation is CASSLQDPFSYEQYF.

The V call is TRBV29-1, the J call TRBJ2-1, with a weak D call TRBD2 (6 bases). The CDR3 consists of 14 residues. V shed 6 bases and J shed 0 bases, with 12 bases lying between them. The germline gives CDR1 SQVTM, CDR2 ANQGSEA. CDR3 sequence (DNA): TGCAGCGTGACCGGGAGTAGCTCCTACAATGAGCAGTTCTTC. This encodes CSVTGSSSYNEQFF.

The genes are TRBV27 and TRBJ2-5, with a possible D match to TRBD1 (6 bases). The J call may be incorrect, as the DNA end agrees better with TRBJ2-7. The CDR3 is made up of 14 amino acids. From germline, CDR1 is MNHEY and CDR2 SMNVEV (reference sequence). DNA for the CDR3: TGTGCCAGCAGCCTCAGGGGATACTCCTACGAGCAGTACTTC. Its protein is CASSLRGYSYEQYF.

This chain uses TRBV16 with TRBJ1-2; 7 bases are a match to TRBD1. CDR1 and CDR2 (germline): KGHSY, FQNENV. CDR3 length: 13 residues. V lost 0 bases to trimming and J lost 14 bases; unmatched junction nucleotides: 9. The CDR3 DNA reads as TGTGCCAGCAGCCAATCGGGGACAGACTCGGGGACCTTC. This encodes CASSQSGTDSGTF.

This chain links TRBV7-9 with TRBJ2-3; D might be TRBD1 (6 bases). From germline, CDR1 is SEHNR and CDR2 FQNEAQ (reference sequence). V dropped 2 bases and J dropped 6 bases, with 6 bases sitting between them. The CDR3 is made up of 12 amino acids. CDR3 region: CASSLTGDTQYF. The CDR3 nucleotides read TGTGCCAGCAGCTTAACAGGGGATACGCAGTATTTT.

The chain employs TRBV6-6 and TRBJ2-7, with D perhaps TRBD2 (5 bases). The CDR3 has 14 amino acids. CDR1 and CDR2 from the germline V gene are MNHNY and SVGAGI (reference sequence). V was trimmed by 7 bases and J by 4 bases, leaving 17 bases between them. The CDR3 reads CASTGGQLLYEQYF. CDR3 DNA: TGTGCCAGCACCGGCGGGCAACTGCTTTACGAGCAGTACTTC.

The chain carries TRBV4-3 and TRBJ2-2; 14 bases are a match to TRBD2. Germline V gives CDR1 LGHNA, CDR2 YSLEER. J was trimmed by 6 bases and V by 1 base; bases with no gene match: 7. This CDR3 contains 18 residues. CDR3: CASSQVGTSGRFAGELFF. The CDR3, as DNA: TGCGCCAGCAGCCAAGTGGGGACTAGCGGGAGATTTGCCGGGGAGCTGTTTTTT.

The chain has TRBV5-8 and TRBJ2-5; possibly TRBD1 for D (6 bases). Germline lookup yields CDR1 SGHTS and CDR2 YDEGEE. The ends were cut back, 0 bases at V and 1 base at J, with 19 bases in the middle. The CDR3 has 18 amino acids. In DNA, the CDR3 is TGTGCCAGCAGCTTGGTCCTCACCGGACAGATAAGCCAAGAGACCCAGTACTTC. It encodes CASSLVLTGQISQETQYF.

The V gene is TRBV10-3, the J gene TRBJ2-7, with D tentatively TRBD1 (6 bases). CDR1 is ENHRY, CDR2 SYGVKD, per germline. This CDR3 contains 15 residues. V was shortened by 11 bases and J by 4 bases, with 24 bases between the two germline ends. The CDR3 sequence: CAHRGGRTADYEQYF. The CDR3 bases are TGTGCCCATCGAGGGGGACGGACAGCGGATTACGAGCAGTACTTC.

The chain recombines TRBV6-5 with TRBJ2-7; a weak D match, TRBD1 (5 bases). V lost 8 bases to trimming and J lost 3 bases, with 8 bases between them. The CDR3 has 11 residues. CDR1 is MNHEY and CDR2 is SVGAGI in the germline V gene. In nucleotides, the CDR3 is TGTGCCAGCGCTCAGGGCTACGAGCAGTACTTC. This encodes CASAQGYEQYF.

The chain is built from TRBV27 and TRBJ2-5; D ambiguous. The J call is doubtful: the DNA matches TRBJ2-7 better. Per the germline V gene, CDR1 is MNHEY and CDR2 is SMNVEV (reference sequence). This CDR3 has 14 residues. As DNA, the CDR3 is TGTGCCAGCAGTTTATCAGGCCGGCGGTACGAGCAGTACTTC. Residues: CASSLSGRRYEQYF.

J is TRBJ1-5 and V is TRBV30; the D is unclear. V was pared by 0 bases and J by 2 bases, with 11 bases between. This CDR3 is built from 15 residues. Germline V gives CDR1 GTSNPN, CDR2 SVGIG (reference sequence). The CDR3 loop is CAWSVRAARNQPQHF. The CDR3 nucleotides are TGTGCCTGGAGTGTACGTGCGGCCCGCAATCAGCCCCAGCATTTT.

The rearrangement joins TRBV4-1 to TRBJ1-5, with unresolved D. Germline CDR1 is MGHRA and CDR2 is YSYEKL. This CDR3 is built from 14 residues. Deletions cut 1 base from V and 3 bases from J, with 7 bases between. This CDR3 is CASSQGELNQPQHF. CDR3 DNA sequence: TGCGCCAGCAGCCAAGGAGAACTCAATCAGCCCCAGCATTTT.